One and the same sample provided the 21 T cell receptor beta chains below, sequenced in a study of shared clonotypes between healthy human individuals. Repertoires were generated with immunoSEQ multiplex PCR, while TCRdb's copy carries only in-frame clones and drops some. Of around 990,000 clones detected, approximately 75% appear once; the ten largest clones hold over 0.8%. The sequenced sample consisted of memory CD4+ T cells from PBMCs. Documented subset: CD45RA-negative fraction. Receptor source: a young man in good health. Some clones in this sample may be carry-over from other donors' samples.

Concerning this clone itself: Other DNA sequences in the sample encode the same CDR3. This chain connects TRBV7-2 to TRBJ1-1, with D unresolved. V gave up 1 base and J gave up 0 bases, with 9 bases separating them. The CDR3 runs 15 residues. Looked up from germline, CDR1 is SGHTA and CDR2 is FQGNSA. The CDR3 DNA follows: TGTGCCAGCAGCTTAGGGAGACTCATGAACACTGAAGCTTTCTTT. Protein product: CASSLGRLMNTEAFF.

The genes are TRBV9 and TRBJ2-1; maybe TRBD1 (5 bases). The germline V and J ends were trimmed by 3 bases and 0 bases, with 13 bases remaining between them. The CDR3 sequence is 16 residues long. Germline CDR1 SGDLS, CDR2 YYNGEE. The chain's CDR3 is CASSASGNPSYNEQFF. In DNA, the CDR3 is TGTGCCAGCAGCGCGTCAGGGAATCCCTCCTACAATGAGCAGTTCTTC.

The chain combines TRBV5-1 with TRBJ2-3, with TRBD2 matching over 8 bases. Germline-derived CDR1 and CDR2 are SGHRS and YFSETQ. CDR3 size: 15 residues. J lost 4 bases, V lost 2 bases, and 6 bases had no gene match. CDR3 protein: CASSLTGRESDTQYF. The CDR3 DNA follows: TGCGCCAGCAGCTTAACCGGGAGGGAATCAGATACGCAGTATTTT.

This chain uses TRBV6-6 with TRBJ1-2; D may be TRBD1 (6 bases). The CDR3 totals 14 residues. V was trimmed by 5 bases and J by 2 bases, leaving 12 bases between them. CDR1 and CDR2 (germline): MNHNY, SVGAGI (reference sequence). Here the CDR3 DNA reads TGTGCCAGCAGTACCCAACAGGGAAACTATGGCTACACCTTC. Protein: CASSTQQGNYGYTF.

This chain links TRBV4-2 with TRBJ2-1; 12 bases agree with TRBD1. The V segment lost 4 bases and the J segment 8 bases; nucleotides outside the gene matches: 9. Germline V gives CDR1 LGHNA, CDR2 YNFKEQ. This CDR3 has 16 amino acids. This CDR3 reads CASSRGTGGFLDEQFF. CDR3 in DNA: TGTGCCAGCAGCCGAGGGACAGGGGGCTTTTTGGATGAGCAGTTCTTC.

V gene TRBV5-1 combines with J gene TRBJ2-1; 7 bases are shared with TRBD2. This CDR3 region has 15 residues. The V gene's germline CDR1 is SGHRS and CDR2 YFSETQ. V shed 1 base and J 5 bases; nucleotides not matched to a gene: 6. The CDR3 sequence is CASSLMASGDNEQFF. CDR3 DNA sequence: TGCGCCAGCAGCTTGATGGCTAGCGGAGACAATGAGCAGTTCTTC. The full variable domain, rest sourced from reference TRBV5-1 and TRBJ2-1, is KAGVTQTPRYLIKTRGQQVTLSCSPISGHRSVSWYQQTPGQGLQFLFEYFSETQRNKGNFPGRFSGRQFSNSRSEMNVSTLELGDSALYLCASSLMASGDNEQFFGPGTRLTVL.

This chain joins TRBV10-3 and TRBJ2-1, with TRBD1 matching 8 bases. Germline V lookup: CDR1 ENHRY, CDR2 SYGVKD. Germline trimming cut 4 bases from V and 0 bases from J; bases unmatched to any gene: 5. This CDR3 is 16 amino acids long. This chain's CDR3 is CAISVGDRGSYNEQFF. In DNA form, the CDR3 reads TGTGCCATCAGTGTCGGAGACAGGGGCTCCTACAATGAGCAGTTCTTC.

CDR3 DNA: TGTGCCAGCAGTCCAGGGGAGGCTAACTATGGCTACACCTTC. This codes for CASSPGEANYGYTF. The chain combines TRBV7-2 with TRBJ1-2, with a tentative D call TRBD1 (6 bases). There are 14 residues in the CDR3. CDR1 is SGHTA, CDR2 FQGNSA, per germline. Trimming shortened V by 6 bases and J by 0 bases, and 11 bases separated the two germline ends.

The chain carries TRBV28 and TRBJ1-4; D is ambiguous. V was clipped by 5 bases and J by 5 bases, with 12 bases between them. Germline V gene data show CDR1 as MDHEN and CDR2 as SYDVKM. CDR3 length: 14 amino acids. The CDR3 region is CASSPHDVNEKLFF. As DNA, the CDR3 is TGTGCCAGCAGTCCCCACGACGTAAATGAAAAACTGTTTTTT. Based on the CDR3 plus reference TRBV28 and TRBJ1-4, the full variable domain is DVKVTQSSRYLVKRTGEKVFLECVQDMDHENMFWYRQDPGLGLRLIYFSYDVKMKEKGDIPEGYSVSREKKERFSLILESASTNQTSMYLCASSPHDVNEKLFFGSGTQLSVL.

This CDR3 is CASSSVIVLEQFF. The CDR3 DNA reads TGTGCCAGCAGCTCAGTTATAGTCCTCGAGCAGTTCTTC. This sequence joins TRBV11-2 and TRBJ2-1; D remains unclear. The CDR3 consists of 13 residues. V was shortened by 4 bases and J by 10 bases, with 14 bases between the two germline ends. The germline V gene has CDR1 SGHAT and CDR2 FQNNGV.

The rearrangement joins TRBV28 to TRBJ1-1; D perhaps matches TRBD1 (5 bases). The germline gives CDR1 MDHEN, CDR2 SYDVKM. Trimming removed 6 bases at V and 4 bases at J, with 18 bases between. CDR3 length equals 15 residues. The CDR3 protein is CASSPHYGGSTEAFF. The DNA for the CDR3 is TGTGCCAGCAGCCCCCACTACGGGGGGAGCACTGAAGCTTTCTTT.

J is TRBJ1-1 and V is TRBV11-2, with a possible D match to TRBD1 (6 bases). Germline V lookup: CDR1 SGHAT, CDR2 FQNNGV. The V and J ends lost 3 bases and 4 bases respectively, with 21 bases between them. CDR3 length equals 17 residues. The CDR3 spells CASSFFRWEGGGTEAFF. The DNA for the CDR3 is TGTGCCAGCAGCTTCTTCCGGTGGGAAGGGGGTGGCACTGAAGCTTTCTTT.

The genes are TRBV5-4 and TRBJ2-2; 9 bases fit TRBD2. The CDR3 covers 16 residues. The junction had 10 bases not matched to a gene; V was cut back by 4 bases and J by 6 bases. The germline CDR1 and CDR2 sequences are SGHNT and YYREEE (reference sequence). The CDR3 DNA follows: TGTGCCAGCAGCACCTTCGGGCGCGGGAGGGCCGGGGAGCTGTTTTTT. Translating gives CASSTFGRGRAGELFF.

CDR3 nucleotide sequence: TGTGCCAGCAGCTTAAGCCGGACTAGTCCGCTACAGTACTTC. Amino acids: CASSLSRTSPLQYF. This chain uses TRBV7-3 with TRBJ2-4; the match to TRBD2 covers 7 bases. Trimming took 1 base from V and 13 from J; bases not matched to a gene: 10. This CDR3 region has 14 residues. The germline CDR1 and CDR2 sequences are SGHTA and FQGTGA.

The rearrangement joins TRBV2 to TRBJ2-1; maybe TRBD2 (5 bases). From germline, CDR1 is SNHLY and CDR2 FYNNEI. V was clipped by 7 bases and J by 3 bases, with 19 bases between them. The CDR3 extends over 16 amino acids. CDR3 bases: TGTGCCAGCATTTTTCGGACTTTCTCCATCTACAATGAGCAGTTCTTC. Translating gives CASIFRTFSIYNEQFF.

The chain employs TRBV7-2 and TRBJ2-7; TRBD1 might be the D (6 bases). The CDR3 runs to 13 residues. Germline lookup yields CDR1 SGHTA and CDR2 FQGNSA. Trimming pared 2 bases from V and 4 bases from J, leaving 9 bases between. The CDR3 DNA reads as TGTGCCAGCAGCTTACTTCAGGGGTACGAGCAGTACTTC. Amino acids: CASSLLQGYEQYF.

In DNA, the CDR3 is TGTGCCAGCAGCCAGGGACTAGCGGGAGAAAGGCAGTACTTC. It codes for CASSQGLAGERQYF. V gene TRBV14 combines with J gene TRBJ2-7; the match to TRBD2 covers 14 bases. Germline assignment: CDR1 SGHDN and CDR2 FVKESK. V lost 3 bases, J lost 9 bases, and 4 bases stayed unmatched. The CDR3 length is 14 residues.

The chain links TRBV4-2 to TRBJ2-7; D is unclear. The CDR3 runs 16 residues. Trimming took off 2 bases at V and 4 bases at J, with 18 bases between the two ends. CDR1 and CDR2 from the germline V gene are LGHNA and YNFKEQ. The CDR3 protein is CASSQSALSLEYEQYF. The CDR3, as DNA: TGTGCCAGCAGCCAATCTGCGCTTAGCCTCGAATACGAGCAGTACTTC.

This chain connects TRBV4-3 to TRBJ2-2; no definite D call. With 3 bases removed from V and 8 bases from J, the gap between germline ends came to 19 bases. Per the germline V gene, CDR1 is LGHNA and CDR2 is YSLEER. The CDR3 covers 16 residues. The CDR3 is CASSHVGRPSAGELFF. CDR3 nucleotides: TGCGCCAGCAGCCATGTCGGACGGCCCTCGGCGGGGGAGCTGTTTTTT.

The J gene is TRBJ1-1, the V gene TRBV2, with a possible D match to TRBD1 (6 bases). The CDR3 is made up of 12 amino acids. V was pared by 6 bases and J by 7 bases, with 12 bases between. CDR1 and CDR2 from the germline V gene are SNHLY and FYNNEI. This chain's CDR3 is CASRDSSREAFF. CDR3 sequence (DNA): TGTGCCAGCAGGGACAGTTCCCGTGAAGCTTTCTTT.

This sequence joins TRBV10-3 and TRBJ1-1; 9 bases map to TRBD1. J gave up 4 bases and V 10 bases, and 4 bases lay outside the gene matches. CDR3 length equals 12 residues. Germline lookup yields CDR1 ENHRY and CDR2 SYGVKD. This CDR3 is CASRQGGTEAFF. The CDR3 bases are TGTGCCAGCAGACAGGGGGGCACTGAAGCTTTCTTT.